The sequence of this T cell receptor (beta chain) was determined in a study of T cell responses to AZD1222 COVID-19 vaccine. Broader study findings: Unmutated variant regions reportedly attract nearly half of all spike-specific TCRs. Repertoire samples came only from after the peak T cell response. Baseline seropositivity occurred in only a handful of AZD1222 recipients. Among the donors, most were white British and more were female, and clonal diversity was possibly underestimated.

With respect to this clone: What it binds is unknown.

CDR3 length: 17 amino acids. V was shortened by 0 bases and J by 2 bases, with 15 bases between the two germline ends. Germline V gene lookup returns CDR1 SGHAT and CDR2 FQNNGV. Method: immunoSEQ multiplex PCR; TCRdb's copy keeps in-frame clones and lacks some. The sample includes roughly 150,000 clones, 85% to 95% seen only once; the top ten take over 7.5%. Sequences were derived from peripheral blood, sampled on day 0 of AZD1222 vaccination. This chain connects TRBV11-2 to TRBJ2-3; D gene unclear. The receptor's source is an adult in good health. The CDR3 region is CASSLDRFLRPTDTQYF. As DNA, the CDR3 is TGTGCCAGCAGCTTAGATCGATTTTTGCGGCCCACAGATACGCAGTATTTT.